Below are 21 T cell receptor beta chains sequenced from a single sample in a study of blood T cell repertoires in COVID-19. Using immunoSEQ multiplex PCR, the repertoire was profiled, and TCRdb retains in-frame clones only, with some absent. The sample has 120,000 to 150,000 clones, roughly 85% seen once. Sequencing used peripheral blood. Source of these receptors: a man aged 50 or older with acute or convalescent COVID-19.

The V gene is TRBV5-1, the J gene TRBJ1-1; weak D call: TRBD1 (6 bases). V lost 2 bases, J lost 0 bases, and 14 bases lay in between. This CDR3 comprises 16 residues. CDR1 and CDR2 from the germline V gene are SGHRS and YFSETQ. In DNA, the CDR3 is TGCGCCAGCAGCTTTGGCAGGGAGGGGGTGAACACTGAAGCTTTCTTT. Protein sequence: CASSFGREGVNTEAFF.

The rearrangement uses TRBV6-5 and TRBJ1-1, with 8 nucleotides matching TRBD1. Germline V CDR1 and CDR2: MNHEY, SVGAGI. There are 14 residues in the CDR3. V dropped 5 bases and J dropped 6; count of bases not matched to a gene: 8. The CDR3 region has the DNA TGTGCCAGCAGTACAAGACAGGGGATCCCTGAAGCTTTCTTT. Protein sequence: CASSTRQGIPEAFF.

V gene TRBV20-1 combines with J gene TRBJ1-4; D is possibly TRBD1 (6 bases). The length of the CDR3 is 13 residues. Trimming pared 3 bases from V and 3 bases from J, leaving 8 bases between. Germline loops: CDR1 DFQATT, CDR2 SNEGSKA (reference sequence). The CDR3 sequence: CSASRQANEKLFF. The CDR3 DNA reads as TGCAGTGCTAGTCGACAGGCTAATGAAAAACTGTTTTTT.

The chain uses TRBV20-1 and TRBJ1-6; weak D call: TRBD1 (5 bases). The germline CDR1 and CDR2 sequences are DFQATT and SNEGSKA (reference sequence). The CDR3 contains 13 residues. Trimming stripped 3 bases from V and 6 bases from J, with 9 bases between. The CDR3 nucleotides are TGCAGTGCTAGTCCCAGGGTTAATTCACCCCTCCACTTT. Its translation: CSASPRVNSPLHF.

The chain recombines TRBV19 with TRBJ1-5; 7 nucleotides line up with TRBD1. Germline V gene data show CDR1 as LNHDA and CDR2 as SQIVND (reference sequence). The CDR3 totals 16 residues. The junction had 5 bases not matched to a gene; V was cut back by 0 bases and J by 3 bases. CDR3 protein: CASSIETTGTNQPQHF. DNA for the CDR3: TGTGCCAGTAGTATAGAAACGACAGGGACCAATCAGCCCCAGCATTTT.

The chain has TRBV6-1 and TRBJ2-3; TRBD1 aligns across 8 bases. Germline trimming cut 3 bases from V and 7 bases from J; bases unmatched to any gene: 6. The germline CDR1 and CDR2 sequences are MNHNS and SASEGT. CDR3 length equals 14 residues. As DNA, the CDR3 is TGTGCCAGCAGTGAGGACAGGGAGGTAAATACGCAGTATTTT. It encodes CASSEDREVNTQYF.

The gene calls are TRBV27 and TRBJ1-2; 8 bases line up with TRBD1. CDR3 length: 13 residues. The V segment lost 6 bases and the J segment 5 bases; nucleotides outside the gene matches: 5. Germline lookup yields CDR1 MNHEY and CDR2 SMNVEV (reference sequence). DNA of the CDR3: TGTGCCAGCAGAATCGACAGGGGATATGGCTACACCTTC. It codes for CASRIDRGYGYTF.

The genes are TRBV11-3 and TRBJ2-7; 8 nucleotides match TRBD1. Per the germline V gene, CDR1 is SGHNT and CDR2 is YENEEA. The CDR3 consists of 15 residues. Germline trimming cut 4 bases from V and 4 bases from J; bases unmatched to any gene: 9. The CDR3 region is CASSYRDRKVYEQYF. CDR3 nucleotide sequence: TGTGCCAGCAGCTACCGGGACAGGAAAGTTTACGAGCAGTACTTC.

J is TRBJ2-7 and V is TRBV28; possibly TRBD1 for D (5 bases). V was shortened by 5 bases and J by 2 bases, with 19 bases between the two germline ends. Per the germline V gene, CDR1 is MDHEN and CDR2 is SYDVKM. The length of the CDR3 is 16 residues. The CDR3 DNA follows: TGTGCCAGCAGTACCCCGGTGGCAGGGCTCCCCTACGAGCAGTACTTC. Protein: CASSTPVAGLPYEQYF.

The V gene is TRBV3-1 (or the pseudogene TRBV3-2), the J gene TRBJ2-2, with 13 positions matching TRBD2. The CDR3 has 17 residues. The germline CDR1 and CDR2 sequences are LGHDT and YNNKEL (reference sequence). Trimming at V came to 5 bases and at J to 3 bases, leaving 6 bases not matched to a gene. The CDR3 loop reads CASSLGTSGADTGELFF. Written as DNA, the CDR3 is TGTGCCAGCAGCTTAGGGACTAGCGGGGCCGACACCGGGGAGCTGTTTTTT.

This sequence joins TRBV2 and TRBJ2-2; D might be TRBD2 (6 bases). The CDR3 runs to 15 residues. Trimming removed 7 bases at V and 6 bases at J, with 18 bases between. Germline loops: CDR1 SNHLY, CDR2 FYNNEI. The CDR3 here is CASITGPPGAGELFF. The CDR3 coding sequence is TGTGCCAGCATTACGGGACCCCCGGGAGCCGGGGAGCTGTTTTTT. Full variable domain (remainder filled in from reference TRBV2 and TRBJ2-2): EPEVTQTPSHQVTQMGQEVILRCVPISNHLYFYWYRQILGQKVEFLVSFYNNEISEKSEIFDDQFSVERPDGSNFTLKIRSTKLEDSAMYFCASITGPPGAGELFFGEGSRLTVL.

The chain combines TRBV4-2 with TRBJ1-4; the D is unclear. Germline CDR1 LGHNA, CDR2 YNFKEQ. CDR3 length equals 17 residues. Trimming shortened V by 4 bases and J by 0 bases, and 15 bases separated the two germline ends. The CDR3, as DNA: TGTGCCAGCAGCCGAGGGAACACGGGTGCAACTAATGAAAAACTGTTTTTT. Amino acids: CASSRGNTGATNEKLFF.

The chain joins TRBV6-1 to TRBJ1-1; a possible D gene is TRBD1 (6 bases). The germline V gene has CDR1 MNHNS and CDR2 SASEGT. CDR3 length equals 15 residues. V dropped 2 bases and J dropped 11 bases, with 21 bases sitting between them. The CDR3 spells CASSERSQGHRGAFF. The CDR3 nucleotides are TGTGCCAGCAGTGAAAGGTCTCAGGGACATAGAGGGGCTTTCTTT.

This rearrangement joins TRBV7-9 to TRBJ1-4; no clear D gene. Germline lookup yields CDR1 SEHNR and CDR2 FQNEAQ (reference sequence). CDR3 length: 12 amino acids. Trimming shortened V by 3 bases and J by 7 bases, and 6 bases separated the two germline ends. CDR3 sequence (DNA): TGTGCCAGCAGCTTTCTTAGTGAAAAACTGTTTTTT. This codes for CASSFLSEKLFF.

The chain has TRBV19 and TRBJ2-7; tentative D call: TRBD1 (6 bases). The CDR3 sequence is 12 residues long. The germline CDR1 and CDR2 sequences are LNHDA and SQIVND (reference sequence). V lost 2 bases to trimming and J lost 6 bases, with 8 bases between them. For the CDR3, the DNA is TGTGCCAGTAGTATAACAGGGCGCGAGCAGTACTTC. Protein product: CASSITGREQYF.

The V call is TRBV30, the J call TRBJ2-3; 7 nucleotides line up with TRBD1. CDR3 length equals 14 residues. The V segment lost 7 bases and the J segment 1 base; nucleotides outside the gene matches: 8. Germline CDR1 and CDR2: GTSNPN and SVGIG (reference sequence). The DNA for the CDR3 is TGTGCCTTACGCACCGGGACAGGCACAGATACGCAGTATTTT. Translating gives CALRTGTGTDTQYF.

The CDR3 sequence: CASSPAVMNTEAFF. CDR3 bases: TGTGCCAGCAGTCCCGCAGTCATGAACACTGAAGCTTTCTTT. The chain joins TRBV6-5 to TRBJ1-1, with unresolved D. The CDR3 totals 14 residues. Deletions cut 5 bases from V and 0 bases from J, with 10 bases between. Germline V CDR1 and CDR2: MNHEY, SVGAGI.

This clone was seen a handful of times. The genes are TRBV6-5 and TRBJ1-5; D possibly corresponds to TRBD1 (5 bases). The ends were cut back, 9 bases at V and 6 bases at J, with 12 bases in the middle. The CDR3 length is 12 residues. Germline CDR1 and CDR2: MNHEY and SVGAGI. CDR3: CASAGIFQPQHF. Written as DNA, the CDR3 is TGTGCCAGTGCAGGGATTTTTCAGCCCCAGCATTTT.

The chain links TRBV7-9 to TRBJ2-7, with D perhaps TRBD2 (6 bases). The ends were cut back, 5 bases at V and 2 bases at J, with 25 bases in the middle. CDR1 is SEHNR and CDR2 is FQNEAQ in the germline V gene (reference sequence). The length of the CDR3 is 18 residues. The CDR3 loop reads CASSHSIAVQDGAYEQYF. The CDR3 coding sequence is TGTGCCAGCAGCCATTCGATAGCGGTACAAGATGGTGCCTACGAGCAGTACTTC. Supplemented by reference TRBV7-9 and TRBJ2-7, the full variable domain reads DTGVSQNPRHKITKRGQNVTFRCDPISEHNRLYWYRQTLGQGPEFLTYFQNEAQLEKSRLLSDRFSAERPKGSFSTLEIQRTEQGDSAMYLCASSHSIAVQDGAYEQYFGPGTRLTVT.

The sample holds one count of this clone. The rearrangement joins TRBV27 to TRBJ2-1; D is unresolved. Germline lookup yields CDR1 MNHEY and CDR2 SMNVEV (reference sequence). The CDR3 is made up of 13 amino acids. V lost 6 bases, J lost 5 bases, and 11 bases lay in between. This CDR3 reads CASSLYAHNEQFF. The CDR3 coding sequence is TGTGCCAGCAGCCTATACGCACACAATGAGCAGTTCTTC.

The J gene is TRBJ1-2, the V gene TRBV9; tentative D call: TRBD1 (5 bases). Germline values: CDR1 SGDLS, CDR2 YYNGEE. Trimming stripped 4 bases from V and 6 bases from J, with 22 bases between. The CDR3 totals 16 residues. CDR3 amino acids: CASSPSPQGAYHGYTF. CDR3 sequence (DNA): TGTGCCAGCAGCCCAAGCCCCCAGGGCGCGTACCATGGCTACACCTTC.